Each of the 29 T cell receptor beta chains below was sequenced from the same sample in a study of neurological immune-mediated disorders. TCRdb processed the 5' RACE reads anew with MiXCR; each CDR3 protein has one entry. The sample records approximately 90,000 distinct CDR3 sequences, roughly 3.5% being singletons. Sequenced material: PBMCs. These TCRs come from a woman between 18 and 30 years old with multiple sclerosis.

At least ten counts were recorded for this clonotype. The chain uses TRBV6-1 and TRBJ2-7, with 8 bases aligning to TRBD2. Germline V gene data show CDR1 as MNHNS and CDR2 as SASEGT. The length of the CDR3 is 15 residues. Trimming at V came to 6 bases and at J to 0 bases, leaving 7 bases not matched to a gene. In DNA form, the CDR3 reads TGTGCCAGCAGCCTGACTAGCGCGAGCTCCTACGAGCAGTACTTC. Amino acid sequence: CASSLTSASSYEQYF.

This chain joins TRBV20-1 and TRBJ2-4; D possibly matches TRBD1 or TRBD2 (6 bases each). The length of the CDR3 is 14 residues. Germline CDR1 and CDR2: DFQATT and SNEGSKA (reference sequence). The V gene lost 5 bases and the J gene lost 6 bases, with 17 bases spanning the gap. The CDR3 nucleotides read TGCAGTGCTGACCCGGGGGCCGGGGGAAACATTCAGTACTTC. This sequence encodes CSADPGAGGNIQYF.

This clonotype has ten or more counts. The V call is TRBV11-2, the J call TRBJ1-4, with D possibly TRBD1 on 6 matching bases. CDR1 is SGHAT, CDR2 FQNNGV, per germline. The CDR3 is made up of 13 amino acids. Trimming shortened V by 5 bases and J by 7 bases, and 11 bases separated the two germline ends. This chain's CDR3 is CASSPGHREKLFF. CDR3 sequence (DNA): TGTGCCAGCAGCCCGGGACACCGTGAAAAACTGTTTTTT.

The sample holds many counts of this clonotype. The chain recombines TRBV20-1 with TRBJ2-2, with TRBD2 identical over 7 bases. The CDR3 sequence is 13 residues long. Germline CDR1 is DFQATT and CDR2 is SNEGSKA (reference sequence). J gave up 4 bases and V 3 bases, and 2 bases lay outside the gene matches. The CDR3 sequence: CSARASGTGELFF. The CDR3 DNA reads as TGCAGTGCTAGGGCTAGCGGCACCGGGGAGCTGTTTTTT.

This clonotype was seen at least ten times. This sequence joins TRBV4-1 and TRBJ2-5; 7 nucleotides agree with TRBD2. The CDR3 loop spans 16 amino acids. The J segment lost 5 bases and the V segment lost 4 bases, leaving 13 bases of the junction unmatched. The V gene's germline CDR1 is MGHRA and CDR2 YSYEKL. In DNA form, the CDR3 reads TGCGCCAGCAGCCCCCTCGGGGGGATAGTGTCGGAGACCCAGTACTTC. This codes for CASSPLGGIVSETQYF.

In its sample, this clonotype was seen many times. The V and J genes are TRBV4-3 and TRBJ1-2; possibly TRBD1 for D (5 bases). V was cut by 4 bases and J by 4 bases, with 16 bases left in between. The CDR3 runs 15 residues. CDR1 is LGHNA, CDR2 YSLEER, per germline. For the CDR3, the DNA is TGCGCCAGCAGCCCTGGGGGGGGAGACGGCTATGGCTACACCTTC. Translating it yields CASSPGGGDGYGYTF.

This clonotype was found many times. The chain joins TRBV20-1 to TRBJ1-4, with 7 bases identical to TRBD1. Germline CDR1 DFQATT, CDR2 SNEGSKA (reference sequence). The junction had 9 bases not matched to a gene; V was cut back by 0 bases and J by 5 bases. The CDR3 loop spans 16 amino acids. CDR3 residues: CSARDLPQGTNEKLFF. CDR3 nucleotides: TGCAGTGCTAGAGATCTCCCACAGGGGACCAATGAAAAACTGTTTTTT.

This clonotype was observed many times. This chain connects TRBV12-3 or TRBV12-4 to TRBJ1-4; the D is unclear. Trimming took off 1 base at V and 2 bases at J, with 5 bases between the two ends. This CDR3 contains 14 residues. In DNA, the CDR3 is TGTGCCAGCAGTTTAGGGTGGACTAATGAAAAACTGTTTTTT. Translation: CASSLGWTNEKLFF.

This clonotype came up many times. The rearrangement joins TRBV5-1 to TRBJ2-7; maybe TRBD2 (6 bases). This CDR3 spans 16 amino acids. Trimming cost V 0 bases and J 5 bases, with 18 bases left between them. Germline-derived CDR1 and CDR2 are SGHRS and YFSETQ. The CDR3 protein is CASSLGGEYPPDEQYF. The CDR3 nucleotides read TGCGCCAGCAGCTTGGGGGGGGAGTATCCGCCGGACGAGCAGTACTTC.

This clonotype occurred many times. The chain is built from TRBV5-1 and TRBJ1-2, with 7 bases lining up with TRBD1. Trimming removed 4 bases from V and 8 bases from J; junction bases left unmatched: 11. Germline V gene sequence: CDR1 SGHRS, CDR2 YFSETQ. The CDR3 has 14 residues. CDR3 sequence (DNA): TGCGCCAGCAGCGCCCACCGGGACAGTCGCGGCTACACCTTC. It translates to CASSAHRDSRGYTF. Using reference TRBV5-1 and TRBJ1-2 for the parts outside the CDR3, the full variable domain is KAGVTQTPRYLIKTRGQQVTLSCSPISGHRSVSWYQQTPGQGLQFLFEYFSETQRNKGNFPGRFSGRQFSNSRSEMNVSTLELGDSALYLCASSAHRDSRGYTFGSGTRLTVV.

This clonotype came up many times. This sequence joins TRBV5-1 and TRBJ1-5; tentatively, D is TRBD1 (6 bases). The germline V gene has CDR1 SGHRS and CDR2 YFSETQ. The V gene lost 5 bases and the J gene lost 0 bases, with 15 bases spanning the gap. This CDR3 contains 16 residues. The CDR3 coding sequence is TGCGCCAGCAGAACTACAGGGTTTTATAGCAATCAGCCCCAGCATTTT. Encoded protein: CASRTTGFYSNQPQHF. Based on the CDR3 plus reference TRBV5-1 and TRBJ1-5, the full variable domain is KAGVTQTPRYLIKTRGQQVTLSCSPISGHRSVSWYQQTPGQGLQFLFEYFSETQRNKGNFPGRFSGRQFSNSRSEMNVSTLELGDSALYLCASRTTGFYSNQPQHFGDGTRLSIL.

This clonotype was picked up many times. This chain joins TRBV5-8 and TRBJ2-1; possibly TRBD2 for D (6 bases). CDR1 is SGHTS and CDR2 is YDEGEE in the germline V gene. V was clipped by 4 bases and J by 9 bases, with 8 bases between them. The CDR3 loop spans 11 amino acids. In nucleotides, the CDR3 is TGTGCCAGCAGCCTGGAGGGTGAGCAGTTCTTC. It encodes CASSLEGEQFF.

The table lists this clonotype with many counts. The chain links TRBV13 to TRBJ1-1; TRBD1 might be the D (6 bases). Per the germline V gene, CDR1 is PRHDT and CDR2 is FYEKMQ (reference sequence). The CDR3 is 15 residues long. The ends were cut back, 2 bases at V and 1 base at J, with 11 bases in the middle. CDR3 nucleotides: TGTGCCAGCAGCTTAAAGCAGGGGCCGAACACTGAAGCTTTCTTT. It translates to CASSLKQGPNTEAFF.

This clonotype was found many times. The CDR3 nucleotides read TGTGCCAGCAGTGATACGGCTAGCACAGATACGCAGTATTTT. Translating gives CASSDTASTDTQYF. The chain carries TRBV25-1 and TRBJ2-3; D is unclear. The CDR3 runs to 14 residues. The ends were cut back, 3 bases at V and 0 bases at J, with 7 bases in the middle. Germline V CDR1 and CDR2: MGHDK, SYGVNS.

This clonotype was observed many times. The chain couples TRBV15 to TRBJ2-7; D is ambiguous. The V end was cut by 0 bases, the J end by 0 bases, with 6 bases between. Germline CDR1 and CDR2: LNHNV and YYDKDF (reference sequence). The CDR3 has 14 amino acids. The DNA for the CDR3 is TGTGCCACCAGCAGAGATTTGGGCTCCTACGAGCAGTACTTC. It codes for CATSRDLGSYEQYF. The full variable domain, completed using reference TRBV15 and TRBJ2-7, is DAMVIQNPRYQVTQFGKPVTLSCSQTLNHNVMYWYQQKSSQAPKLLFHYYDKDFNNEADTPDNFQSRRPNTSFCFLDIRSPGLGDTAMYLCATSRDLGSYEQYFGPGTRLTVT.

In this sample, this clonotype turned up a few times. V is TRBV6-5 and J is TRBJ1-1; D call uncertain. The CDR3 has 17 amino acids. CDR1 MNHEY and CDR2 SVGAGI come from the germline V gene. V was shortened by 0 bases and J by 5 bases, with 19 bases between the two germline ends. The CDR3 here is CASSYSLSVPRRTEAFF. CDR3 bases: TGTGCCAGCAGTTACTCGCTCTCTGTGCCGCGCCGAACTGAAGCTTTCTTT.

This clonotype was observed many times. V usage is TRBV5-1 and J usage is TRBJ2-3, with unresolved D. Trimming stripped 4 bases from V and 4 bases from J, with 16 bases between. This CDR3 comprises 15 residues. The germline V gene encodes CDR1 SGHRS and CDR2 YFSETQ. In DNA form, the CDR3 reads TGCGCCAGCAGCCGTTTTCTGTTGGGCTCAGATACGCAGTATTTT. Protein sequence: CASSRFLLGSDTQYF.

This clonotype was recorded at least ten times. This chain joins TRBV5-1 and TRBJ1-1; possible D gene TRBD1, 5 bases. The CDR3 extends over 14 amino acids. Germline CDR1 and CDR2: SGHRS and YFSETQ. V was trimmed by 1 base and J by 1 base, leaving 8 bases between them. The CDR3 loop reads CASSLTGTNTEAFF. CDR3 coding DNA: TGCGCCAGCAGCTTGACGGGGACGAACACTGAAGCTTTCTTT.

This clonotype was recorded at least ten times. This rearrangement joins TRBV5-1 to TRBJ2-5; D could derive from TRBD1 or TRBD2 (5 bases each). The germline V and J ends were trimmed by 3 bases and 5 bases, with 14 bases remaining between them. The germline V gene has CDR1 SGHRS and CDR2 YFSETQ. The CDR3 is 14 amino acids. Here the CDR3 DNA reads TGCGCCAGCAGCTCGATATCGGGACGCGAGACCCAGTACTTC. Protein: CASSSISGRETQYF.

At least ten counts were recorded for this clonotype. The chain has TRBV5-1 and TRBJ2-7, with TRBD1 matching 10 bases. CDR1 and CDR2 from the germline V gene are SGHRS and YFSETQ. The CDR3 contains 14 residues. The J segment lost 7 bases and the V segment lost 4 bases, leaving 8 bases of the junction unmatched. Here the CDR3 DNA reads TGCGCCAGCAGCGCCGGGACAGGGGAGTGGGAGCAGTACTTC. Translated, it gives CASSAGTGEWEQYF.

This clonotype was seen repeatedly, ten times or more. The rearrangement uses TRBV25-1 and TRBJ2-7; weak D call: TRBD2 (5 bases). This CDR3 region has 17 residues. CDR1 MGHDK and CDR2 SYGVNS come from the germline V gene. Trimming stripped 1 base from V and 5 bases from J, with 21 bases between. This CDR3 reads CASSEWRKGRSTDEQYF. CDR3 in DNA: TGTGCCAGCAGTGAATGGAGGAAGGGCCGAAGTACGGACGAGCAGTACTTC.

This clonotype has a count of ten or more. The J gene is TRBJ2-7, the V gene TRBV20-1; TRBD2 matches 9 bases. V shed 1 base, J shed 3 bases, and the junction held 1 base outside the gene matches. The germline V gene has CDR1 DFQATT and CDR2 SNEGSKA (reference sequence). The CDR3 length is 13 residues. The CDR3 sequence: CSARGTSDYEQYF. CDR3 DNA sequence: TGCAGTGCTAGAGGGACTAGCGACTACGAGCAGTACTTC.

The chain employs TRBV18 and TRBJ2-4, with TRBD2 matching 7 bases. The CDR3 contains 17 residues. CDR1 is KGHSH, CDR2 LQKENI, per germline. The ends lost 1 base at V and 0 bases at J; junction bases unmatched: 6. DNA for the CDR3: TGTGCCAGCTCACCACTAAGGGGAGGGGTAGCCAAAAACATTCAGTACTTC. Its translation: CASSPLRGGVAKNIQYF.

This clonotype was counted ten times or more. The chain recombines TRBV7-2 with TRBJ1-6, with a possible D match to TRBD1 (6 bases). The CDR3 extends over 16 amino acids. The V gene's germline CDR1 is SGHTA and CDR2 FQGNSA. The V end lost 5 bases, the J end lost 5 bases, and 16 bases lay between the germline ends. The CDR3 loop is CASSQRGGGNNSPLHF. The CDR3 DNA follows: TGTGCCAGCAGCCAAAGAGGGGGGGGTAATAATTCACCCCTCCACTTT.

This clonotype was picked up many times. The chain joins TRBV20-1 to TRBJ1-5; 7 nucleotides align to TRBD1. This CDR3 is built from 15 residues. Per germline, CDR1 DFQATT and CDR2 SNEGSKA (reference sequence). V shed 3 bases, J shed 3 bases, and the junction held 8 bases outside the gene matches. The CDR3 region is CSASWGGQANQPQHF. DNA of the CDR3: TGCAGTGCTAGTTGGGGAGGACAGGCCAATCAGCCCCAGCATTTT.

This clonotype was counted at least ten times. DNA of the CDR3: TGCGCCAGCAGCTTTCCCGGGACAGGGGACTATGGCTACACCTTC. Translation gives CASSFPGTGDYGYTF. The chain employs TRBV5-1 and TRBJ1-2, with 10 nucleotides matching TRBD1. Germline V lookup: CDR1 SGHRS, CDR2 YFSETQ. J gave up 3 bases and V 2 bases, and 4 bases lay outside the gene matches. This CDR3 comprises 15 residues.

This clonotype was recorded many times. This chain connects TRBV12-3 or TRBV12-4 to TRBJ1-1; weak D call: TRBD1 (5 bases). The CDR3 is made up of 15 amino acids. V was trimmed by 2 bases and J by 4 bases, leaving 14 bases between them. The CDR3 region is CASSLFGDPSTEAFF. Here the CDR3 DNA reads TGTGCCAGCAGTTTATTCGGGGACCCTTCCACTGAAGCTTTCTTT.

This clonotype was seen repeatedly, ten times or more. The chain carries TRBV7-6 and TRBJ2-7; 12 nucleotides align to TRBD1. Losses at the gene ends were 5 bases for V and 5 bases for J; bases not matched to a gene: 4. Germline V lookup: CDR1 SGHVS, CDR2 FNYEAQ. The CDR3 is 14 amino acids. CDR3 nucleotide sequence: TGTGCCAGCAGCGCCGGGACAGGGGGCCACGAGCAGTACTTC. The encoded protein is CASSAGTGGHEQYF.

This clonotype has a count of ten or more. The chain uses TRBV2 and TRBJ1-5, with D perhaps TRBD1 (5 bases). CDR3 length equals 14 residues. In germline, CDR1 is SNHLY, CDR2 FYNNEI. Between the trimmed V and J ends, which lost 1 base and 5 bases, there was a span of 9 bases. CDR3 sequence: CASSEGTTYQPQHF. For the CDR3, the DNA is TGTGCCAGCAGTGAAGGGACAACCTATCAGCCCCAGCATTTT.